The 27 T cell receptor beta chains below all came from one sample that was sequenced in a study of blood T cell repertoires in COVID-19. Method: immunoSEQ multiplex PCR; TCRdb's copy keeps in-frame clones and lacks some. The sample lists about 68,000 clones; 70% to 90% were seen once. Source material: peripheral blood. These receptors came from a middle-aged man with acute or convalescent COVID-19.

This chain links TRBV28 with TRBJ1-2, with 8 bases that match TRBD1. The CDR3 covers 11 residues. Germline V gives CDR1 MDHEN, CDR2 SYDVKM. V lost 8 bases, J lost 8 bases, and 4 bases stayed unmatched. The CDR3 DNA reads as TGTGCCAGCGGACAGGGAGGCGGCTACACCTTC. Translating it yields CASGQGGGYTF.

This rearrangement joins TRBV4-1 to TRBJ2-7, with TRBD2 matching 8 bases. Germline V gene lookup returns CDR1 MGHRA and CDR2 YSYEKL. The CDR3 extends over 15 amino acids. Trimming removed 0 bases from V and 0 bases from J; junction bases left unmatched: 1. The CDR3 region has the DNA TGCGCCAGCAGCCAAGAAGCGGGGGCCTCCTACGAGCAGTACTTC. Residues: CASSQEAGASYEQYF.

The chain employs TRBV5-1 and TRBJ1-1, with a tentative D call TRBD1 (6 bases). The CDR3 consists of 14 residues. The germline CDR1 and CDR2 sequences are SGHRS and YFSETQ. V was shortened by 0 bases and J by 6 bases, with 12 bases between the two germline ends. The CDR3 here is CASSLGQEGPEAFF. The CDR3 DNA is TGCGCCAGCAGCTTGGGACAGGAAGGGCCTGAAGCTTTCTTT.

This clone was found a few times. V usage is TRBV3-1 (or the pseudogene TRBV3-2) and J usage is TRBJ1-2, with D perhaps TRBD1 (5 bases). From germline, CDR1 is LGHDT and CDR2 YNNKEL (reference sequence). The CDR3 spans 14 residues. Trimming shortened V by 3 bases and J by 4 bases, and 12 bases separated the two germline ends. CDR3 DNA sequence: TGTGCCAGCAGCCAGGCTACAGGTGCCTATGGCTACACCTTC. Residues: CASSQATGAYGYTF.

Regarding this clone: A junction end diverges from the germline sequence, so it may reflect a read error. The chain links TRBV7-7 to TRBJ2-7, with TRBD1 matching 8 bases. Germline assignment: CDR1 SSHAT and CDR2 FNYEAQ (reference sequence). CDR3 length equals 13 residues. The CDR3 region is CASSPGGGYEQYF. The CDR3 coding sequence is TGTGCTAGCAGCCCAGGGGGCGGGTACGAGCAGTACTTC.

Only a few counts were recorded for this clone. The chain combines TRBV19 with TRBJ1-2; 9 bases line up with TRBD1. The V gene's germline CDR1 is LNHDA and CDR2 SQIVND (reference sequence). CDR3 length equals 12 residues. V was clipped by 8 bases and J by 3 bases; unmatched bases: 1. CDR3 protein: CASGDRDYGYTF. CDR3 in DNA: TGTGCCAGTGGGGACAGGGACTATGGCTACACCTTC.

The rearrangement links TRBV6-4 to TRBJ2-1, with D possibly being TRBD1 (6 bases). CDR1 and CDR2 from the germline V gene are MRHNA and SNTAGT. This CDR3 has 15 amino acids. V lost 0 bases and J 3 bases, leaving 9 bases between the germline ends. In DNA form, the CDR3 reads TGTGCCAGCAGTGACTCGGACAGAAGCTACAATGAGCAGTTCTTC. Encoded protein: CASSDSDRSYNEQFF.

The J gene is TRBJ2-1, the V gene TRBV19; 10 nucleotides line up with TRBD1. V shed 6 bases and J 6 bases; nucleotides not matched to a gene: 8. In germline, CDR1 is LNHDA, CDR2 SQIVND (reference sequence). This CDR3 spans 15 amino acids. CDR3 sequence: CASSLKRTGGNEQFF. CDR3 bases: TGTGCCAGTAGCCTCAAGAGGACAGGGGGCAATGAGCAGTTCTTC.

The chain joins TRBV7-2 to TRBJ2-5; D is possibly TRBD2 (6 bases). The length of the CDR3 is 18 residues. The V gene lost 0 bases and the J gene lost 4 bases, with 21 bases spanning the gap. CDR1 SGHTA and CDR2 FQGNSA come from the germline V gene. The CDR3 coding sequence is TGTGCCAGCAGCTTAGCCCGTTCCCTGACAGAGGGAGGAGAGACCCAGTACTTC. It codes for CASSLARSLTEGGETQYF.

The J gene is TRBJ1-1, the V gene TRBV4-2; 7 bases are shared with TRBD1. This CDR3 contains 15 residues. Germline V lookup: CDR1 LGHNA, CDR2 YNFKEQ. After removal of 4 bases from V and 5 bases from J, the junction contained 10 bases not matched to a gene. In DNA form, the CDR3 reads TGTGCCAGCAGCCTAAGAAAGGGGGCGGGTACTGAAGCTTTCTTT. This encodes CASSLRKGAGTEAFF.

This clone was picked up a small number of times. V gene TRBV2 combines with J gene TRBJ2-1; TRBD2 matches 11 bases. Trimming removed 3 bases from V and 12 bases from J; junction bases left unmatched: 13. Germline CDR1 and CDR2: SNHLY and FYNNEI. The CDR3 sequence is 16 residues long. The CDR3 DNA follows: TGTGCCAGCAGTGAGGTAGCGGGGGGGAGTACAATGTCGCAGTTCTTC. Translated, it gives CASSEVAGGSTMSQFF.

The rearrangement uses TRBV5-6 and TRBJ2-2; D may be TRBD2 (6 bases). V was cut by 2 bases and J by 4 bases, with 9 bases left in between. Looked up from germline, CDR1 is SGHDT and CDR2 is YYEEEE. The CDR3 covers 14 residues. The CDR3 reads CASSFQGGTGELFF. The CDR3 DNA reads TGTGCCAGCAGCTTTCAGGGAGGCACCGGGGAGCTGTTTTTT.

The chain couples TRBV2 to TRBJ2-7; no definite D call. CDR1 and CDR2 from the germline V gene are SNHLY and FYNNEI. The V gene lost 4 bases and the J gene lost 4 bases, with 5 bases spanning the gap. The CDR3 length is 11 residues. The CDR3 is CASSVRYEQYV. CDR3 nucleotide sequence: TGTGCCAGCAGTGTCCGGTACGAGCAGTACGTC.

This clone occurred once. The chain combines TRBV27 with TRBJ1-2, with TRBD1 identical over 9 bases. J gave up 8 bases and V 5 bases, and 6 bases lay outside the gene matches. This CDR3 is built from 13 residues. Germline lookup yields CDR1 MNHEY and CDR2 SMNVEV (reference sequence). The CDR3 here is CASSKTGGWGYTF. The CDR3 region has the DNA TGTGCCAGCAGTAAAACAGGGGGCTGGGGCTACACCTTC.

The chain joins TRBV4-1 to TRBJ2-5; 10 nucleotides align to TRBD1. The CDR3 runs to 17 residues. The germline CDR1 and CDR2 sequences are MGHRA and YSYEKL. V shed 2 bases and J 9 bases; nucleotides not matched to a gene: 15. For the CDR3, the DNA is TGCGCCAGCAGCCAACAGCAGACAGGGGGCGCGGGCTTCGCCCAGTACTTC. This sequence encodes CASSQQQTGGAGFAQYF.

This chain uses TRBV28 with TRBJ2-6; no clear D gene. CDR1 is MDHEN and CDR2 is SYDVKM in the germline V gene. The CDR3 contains 15 residues. Trimming left V 8 bases short and J 0 bases short, with 11 bases between. As DNA, the CDR3 is TGTGCCAGCCACCCCGGTAGCTCTGGGGCCAACGTCCTGACTTTC. Protein sequence: CASHPGSSGANVLTF.

A note on this clone: Compared with germline, one end of the junction differs, possibly owing to a read error. The V call is TRBV7-3, the J call TRBJ1-2; 8 bases fit TRBD1. The CDR3 totals 13 residues. The germline V gene has CDR1 SGHTA and CDR2 FQGTGA. This CDR3 is CASSLTRDRSLSF. The DNA for the CDR3 is TGTGCCAGCAGCTTAACCCGGGACAGGAGCCTCTCCTTC.

The rearrangement uses TRBV19 and TRBJ2-1; D is possibly TRBD1 (5 bases). The germline V and J ends were trimmed by 1 base and 2 bases, with 9 bases remaining between them. The CDR3 is 15 residues long. In germline, CDR1 is LNHDA, CDR2 SQIVND (reference sequence). This CDR3 is CASSIARVTYNEQFF. CDR3 nucleotide sequence: TGTGCCAGTAGTATAGCCAGGGTGACCTACAATGAGCAGTTCTTC.

This clone came up once. The rearrangement links TRBV7-3 to TRBJ2-2; a possible D gene is TRBD1 (6 bases). Germline CDR1 is SGHTA and CDR2 is FQGTGA. CDR3 length: 14 residues. Deletions cut 5 bases from V and 3 bases from J, with 10 bases between. The CDR3 sequence: CASSEDSYTGELFF. CDR3 DNA: TGTGCCAGCAGCGAGGACAGTTACACCGGGGAGCTGTTTTTT.

V gene TRBV4-1 combines with J gene TRBJ1-1; 10 positions match TRBD1. The CDR3 consists of 17 residues. V lost 4 bases, J lost 2 bases, and 10 bases stayed unmatched. Germline assignment: CDR1 MGHRA and CDR2 YSYEKL. CDR3 in amino acids: CASSLRQGAGENTEAFF. CDR3 nucleotide sequence: TGCGCCAGCAGCCTAAGACAGGGGGCAGGGGAAAACACTGAAGCTTTCTTT.

This clone was recorded only once. This chain links TRBV11-2 with TRBJ1-6; 7 bases map to TRBD1. V was clipped by 5 bases and J by 10 bases; unmatched bases: 11. CDR1 SGHAT and CDR2 FQNNGV come from the germline V gene. The CDR3 runs to 15 residues. The CDR3 here is CASSLGQGVGSPLHF. The CDR3 DNA is TGTGCCAGCAGCCTAGGGCAGGGGGTTGGGTCACCCCTCCACTTT.

The rearrangement links TRBV29-1 to TRBJ1-2, with D perhaps TRBD1 (5 bases). Germline CDR1 is SQVTM and CDR2 is ANQGSEA. This CDR3 spans 14 amino acids. The V end lost 2 bases, the J end lost 6 bases, and 16 bases lay between the germline ends. The CDR3 region is CSVEPGGKGHGYTF. In nucleotides, the CDR3 is TGCAGCGTTGAACCCGGGGGAAAGGGCCATGGCTACACCTTC.

CDR3 amino acids: CASSRDQGRNTEAFF. The CDR3 DNA follows: TGTGCCAGCAGTCGAGACCAGGGAAGAAACACTGAAGCTTTCTTT. V is TRBV6-5 and J is TRBJ1-1; TRBD1 is a possible D gene (5 bases). This CDR3 has 15 amino acids. Trimming stripped 5 bases from V and 2 bases from J, with 15 bases between. Germline loops: CDR1 MNHEY, CDR2 SVGAGI.

The rearrangement links TRBV27 to TRBJ2-2; unclear D gene. This CDR3 comprises 14 residues. V lost 5 bases and J lost 4, with 11 bases in between. CDR1 and CDR2 from the germline V gene are MNHEY and SMNVEV (reference sequence). CDR3 sequence: CASSPRHSTGELFF. The CDR3 DNA follows: TGTGCCAGCAGTCCCAGACACTCCACCGGGGAGCTGTTTTTT.

The chain couples TRBV5-6 to TRBJ2-1; D call uncertain. In germline, CDR1 is SGHDT, CDR2 YYEEEE. V gave up 0 bases and J gave up 0 bases, with 7 bases separating them. The CDR3 is 15 residues long. DNA of the CDR3: TGTGCCAGCAGCTTGGGTGGCGGCTCCTACAATGAGCAGTTCTTC. As protein: CASSLGGGSYNEQFF.

The chain is built from TRBV7-9 and TRBJ1-4; a weak D match, TRBD1 (5 bases). The CDR3 loop spans 15 amino acids. Germline-derived CDR1 and CDR2 are SEHNR and FQNEAQ (reference sequence). The V and J ends lost 2 bases and 4 bases respectively, with 11 bases between them. Written as DNA, the CDR3 is TGTGCCAGCAGCTTAAAGGCAGGGCTTAATGAAAAACTGTTTTTT. Translation: CASSLKAGLNEKLFF.

The chain recombines TRBV12-3 or TRBV12-4 with TRBJ1-2; a weak D match, TRBD1 (5 bases). V was trimmed by 4 bases and J by 4 bases, leaving 10 bases between them. The CDR3 spans 13 residues. DNA of the CDR3: TGTGCCAGCAGTTACGACCAGGGCTATGGCTACACCTTC. It specifies CASSYDQGYGYTF.